The 7 T cell receptor beta chains below come from one sample, sequenced in a study of vaccination effects on CD4 cells after COVID-19 (dated by TCRdb to between 2020 and 2023). Preparation of the library involved the immunoSEQ multiplex PCR assay. The table was pulled from immuneACCESS by TCRdb, which kept in-frame rearrangements only. Such tables lose some clones; where checked, under half of the loss comes from unresolved V genes, and the rest has no known cause. Across this sample there are about 24,000 clones, with around four fifths seen only once. Over 7.5% of the sample is held by the ten biggest clonotypes. What these receptors recognize is not known. To identify antigen-specific CD4+ T cell clonotypes by their expansion, the ViraFEST assay first stimulated PBMC with viral peptide pools and then applied TCR sequencing. After about 9 days of culture, CD4+ T cells were isolated with the EasySep CD4+ T cell isolation kit. Two doses of either the BNT162b2 or the mRNA-1273 mRNA SARS-CoV-2 vaccine were administered to participants.

Specimen: CD4+ T cells from PBMCs cultured with SARS-CoV-2 spike peptides, collected after COVID-19 vaccination. The cell subset or site label for this specimen denotes: SARS-CoV-2 spike overlapping peptide pool stimulation. The source of these receptors is a human donor who received a COVID-19 vaccine.

Only one count was recorded for this clone. V and J are TRBV6-5 and TRBJ2-3; D is unresolved. Trimming pared 6 bases from V and 9 bases from J, leaving 16 bases between. Germline loops: CDR1 MNHEY, CDR2 SVGAGI. The CDR3 length is 13 residues. CDR3 amino acids: CASSLGRLGTQYF. CDR3 coding DNA: TGTGCCAGCAGCCTCGGTCGTTTAGGCACGCAGTATTTT.

The chain combines TRBV5-4 with TRBJ2-7; 8 bases agree with TRBD1. In germline, CDR1 is SGHNT, CDR2 YYREEE (reference sequence). With V trimmed by 7 bases and J by 2 bases, 8 bases remained unmatched. There are 14 residues in the CDR3. CDR3 coding DNA: TGTGCCAGCTCCGGACAGGGAAGGCCCTACGAGCAGTACTTC. It is translated as CASSGQGRPYEQYF.

The chain joins TRBV19 to TRBJ1-6, with no clear D. The CDR3 runs 14 residues. Trimming shortened V by 6 bases and J by 9 bases, and 15 bases separated the two germline ends. The V gene's germline CDR1 is LNHDA and CDR2 SQIVND (reference sequence). The CDR3 nucleotides read TGTGCCAGTAGGACCTGGGAGTTAAGTTCACCCCTCCACTTT. As protein: CASRTWELSSPLHF.

The V call is TRBV23-1, the J call TRBJ1-6, with 9 bases fitting TRBD1. TRBV23-1 is recorded as an ORF, its role being uncertain. Trimming cost V 0 bases and J 0 bases; bases outside gene matches: 15. The CDR3 has 22 residues. CDR3 nucleotide sequence: TGCGCCAGCAGTCAATCGGGGAGACAGGGGGACTTAATAAGCTCCTATAATTCACCCCTCCACTTT. Translation: CASSQSGRQGDLISSYNSPLHF.

This chain links TRBV16 with TRBJ2-7; 15 bases match TRBD2. Trimming removed 5 bases from V and 0 bases from J; junction bases left unmatched: 8. Per germline, CDR1 KGHSY and CDR2 FQNENV. The CDR3 covers 18 residues. CDR3 region: CASSSPGTSGRFSYEQYF. In nucleotides, the CDR3 is TGTGCCAGCAGCTCCCCCGGGACTAGCGGGAGGTTCTCCTACGAGCAGTACTTC.

The genes are TRBV6-5 and TRBJ1-1; 7 positions agree with TRBD1. Germline CDR1 and CDR2: MNHEY and SVGAGI. Unmatched junction bases numbered 5, after V lost 6 bases and J lost 4 bases. The CDR3 loop spans 13 amino acids. In DNA, the CDR3 is TGTGCCAGCAGGAGGGGGCCTCGCACTGAAGCTTTCTTT. It yields the protein CASRRGPRTEAFF.

The chain's CDR3 is CASSPAVETQYF. Written as DNA, the CDR3 is TGTGCCAGCAGTCCGGCGGTGGAGACCCAGTACTTC. The rearrangement uses TRBV6-6 and TRBJ2-5; D not resolved. Per germline, CDR1 MNHNY and CDR2 SVGAGI (reference sequence). Deletions cut 5 bases from V and 5 bases from J, with 9 bases between. This CDR3 is built from 12 residues.